The entry below gives a single TCR beta chain sequence along with its context. It lacks a known antigen. No qualities accompany the bases; no much larger clone lies one base away. Using the deep immunoSEQ assay, multiplex PCR amplified TCR CDR3 regions from genomic DNA. For each cell subset, the extracted genomic DNA was distributed evenly across all wells of several immunoSEQ 96-well plates, and each plate served as one replicate. For sorted subsets, each replicate PCR was loaded with roughly 0.2 ug genomic DNA, equivalent to about 30,000 T cell genomes. Purified libraries were quantified with a Qubit 3.0 fluorometer, sized on a Bioanalyzer 2100, and re-quantified with the KAPA Library Quantification kit. A separate single-read 150-cycle Illumina NextSeq 550 flow cell was used to sequence each immunoSEQ 96-well plate. On the study's bioinformatics: Because the immunoSEQ output held only junctional sequences and lacked quality scores, the filtering could not match the filtering applied to full-length reads. To assign V/J genes and CDR3, sequences were annotated against IMGT germline references using PyIR, a Python wrapper for IgBLAST v1.9. Reads were removed for weak V/J assignments (E-value above 1e-6), missing CDR3, stop codons, out-of-frame junctions, or ambiguous translated residues. V3J clonotypes were defined as sequences sharing an identical inferred V gene, J gene, and CDR3 amino acid sequence. Percentage overlap between repertoires was computed as shared unique clonotypes divided by the size of the smaller repertoire. Repertoire richness was assessed with RTK rarefaction, the Chao1 estimator, and Recon v2.1 estimates of unobserved clonotypes. OLGA was used to compute generation probabilities for all TCRbeta clonotypes that the gDNA method yielded from a few donors. The table was pulled from immuneACCESS by TCRdb, which kept in-frame rearrangements only. Such tables lose some clones; where checked, under half of the loss comes from unresolved V genes, and the rest has no known cause. For V, J and clone size, that table is used; D and trimming come from the DNA. The sample records around 2.5 million clones, approximately 93% of which are singletons. Together, the top ten hold 0.36% of the sample.

The data were obtained in a study of shared clonotypes between healthy human individuals (dated by TCRdb to between 2020 and 2021). Regarding the study in general: The cohort comprised two women and a few men aged 18 to 49 years. For each donor, CD4 naive and CD4 memory were each given three plates, CD8 naive was given two plates, and CD8 memory was given one plate. To estimate repertoire size and how much clonotypes are shared between individuals, the study performed deep sequencing of blood TCR repertoires from five healthy adults. To increase sequencing depth and limit assay-specific biases, different laboratories used diverse techniques to prepare libraries and sequence TCR repertoires. Each donor's leukapheresis produced roughly between about 0.9 and 9.5 billion PBMCs.

Healthy HIV-negative adults with no recently reported acute infections or vaccinations were included as donors. Only Caucasian adults living in Nashville, Tennessee, USA were represented among the donors. CD4+ T cells were enriched through magnetic negative selection, after which naive cells were positively selected on CD45RA and the remaining negative fraction served as the memory subset. Blood was obtained by leukapheresis, after which PBMCs were separated by Ficoll-Histopaque density gradient centrifugation and cryopreserved in liquid nitrogen vapor phase. Purity and quantity of every magnetically sorted T cell population were checked by analytical flow cytometry. Genomic DNA was isolated from each sorted fraction and quantified by UV absorbance on a Nanodrop 2000c. Results and caveats for the whole study, not just this receptor: Based on pairwise subsampling, the degree of clonotype sharing among donors was expected to be affected by sequencing depth. Estimated clonotype richness was generally larger for naive than for memory subsets. Sampling was restricted to blood, and TCR repertoires in tissue are likely to differ from TCR repertoires in blood. Rarefaction of sorted-subset datasets indicated incomplete sequencing despite the large sequencing depth. Across four donors, approximately 5% of naive CD4, 3% to 4% of naive CD8, roughly 2.3% of memory CD4, and approximately 0.42% of memory CD8 clonotypes were shared. Clonotypes shared by all four sorted-subset donors showed higher generation probabilities than non-shared clonotypes. The small number of donors limited the genetic and exposure-history diversity represented.

The specimen was naive CD4+ T cells from PBMCs. This specimen's cell subset or site label, interpreted: CD45RA+ positively selected. This TCR derives from a man aged 18-30 years in good health. Some clones in this sample may be carry-over from other donors' samples.

This receptor carries the CDR3 CASSPTLREDTDTQYF. The nucleotides read TGTGCCAGTAGTCCCACTTTGCGGGAAGACACAGATACGCAGTATTTT. This receptor chain uses TRBV19 and TRBJ2-3; D gene: possibly TRBD2, on 6 matching bases. Per the germline V gene (reference sequence), LNHDA is the CDR1 and SQIVND is the CDR2. Its CDR3 holds 16 amino acids, cysteine through phenylalanine. The kept DNA is CDR3 alone, 48 bases in frame from the first base. The junction shows trimming of 5 bases on V and 2 bases on J, plus 17 bases between the germline ends.